This T cell receptor beta chain was sequenced for a study of blood T cell repertoires in COVID-19. Study-level background: Spain, Italy and the United States supplied samples that represented acute and convalescent COVID-19. Sources were T cells, B-cell-depleted T cells, or PBMCs; the material itself was cDNA or gDNA.

V lost 4 bases to trimming and J lost 0 bases, with 4 bases between them. Germline V CDR1 and CDR2: LGHDT, YNNKEL (reference sequence). The CDR3 has 13 amino acids. Sequencing was performed with immunoSEQ multiplex PCR; in TCRdb, only in-frame clones are kept and a portion is missing. This table has 150,000 to 200,000 clones, over 85% appearing once. Recruited during active infection, patients (from Seattle) were subsequently followed longitudinally. The chain is built from TRBV3-1 (or the pseudogene TRBV3-2) and TRBJ1-5; D not certain. Sequencing was done on a sample of peripheral blood. The receptor's source is a woman in her sixties or seventies with COVID-19, enrolled during active disease. CDR3: CASSRYSNQPQHF. CDR3 sequence (DNA): TGTGCCAGCAGCCGTTATAGCAATCAGCCCCAGCATTTT.